The rows below give T cell receptor beta chains drawn from one sample of a study of T cell responses to AZD1222 COVID-19 vaccine. Clones were sequenced by immunoSEQ multiplex PCR, and TCRdb holds only the in-frame ones, with some missing. The sample includes under 95,000 clones, 80% to 90% of them seen just once. Material: peripheral blood, obtained on day 0 of AZD1222 vaccination. The receptors originated from an adult in good health. Both conserved end residues are part of each CDR3. A D gene is named only where the DNA matches it firmly. The listing skips clone size in some rows; elsewhere it reads once, few, many or a size class.

cdr3_length: 16
d_call: .
clone_size: .
v_call: TRBV24-1
j_call: TRBJ2-5
cdr3_aa: CATSDSQDTPWETQYF
cdr3_nt: TGTGCCACCAGTGATTCGCAGGACACCCCTTGGGAGACCCAGTACTTC

cdr3_length: 18
d_call: .
clone_size: .
v_call: TRBV4-2
j_call: TRBJ1-4
cdr3_aa: CASSQEVRLELSGEKLFF
cdr3_nt: TGTGCCAGCAGCCAAGAAGTTAGACTAGAACTCTCGGGTGAAAAACTGTTTTTT

cdr3_length: 15
d_call: .
clone_size: .
v_call: TRBV6-5
j_call: TRBJ2-7
cdr3_aa: CASSSSWGTGYEQYF
cdr3_nt: TGTGCCAGCAGTTCTTCTTGGGGTACAGGATACGAGCAGTACTTC

cdr3_length: 12
d_call: .
clone_size: .
v_call: TRBV7-9
j_call: TRBJ2-5
cdr3_aa: CASSAGDGTQYF
cdr3_nt: TGTGCCAGCAGCGCCGGTGATGGGACCCAGTACTTC

cdr3_length: 16
d_call: .
clone_size: .
v_call: TRBV10-2
j_call: TRBJ1-1
cdr3_aa: CASSESGLRGYTEAFF
cdr3_nt: TGCGCCAGCAGTGAGTCGGGTCTGAGGGGCTACACTGAAGCTTTCTTT

cdr3_length: 17
d_call: .
clone_size: .
v_call: TRBV7-6
j_call: TRBJ2-1
cdr3_aa: CASSLPKEAASYNEQFF
cdr3_nt: TGTGCCAGCAGCTTGCCGAAAGAAGCGGCCTCCTACAATGAGCAGTTCTTC

cdr3_length: 13
d_call: .
clone_size: few
v_call: TRBV6-5
j_call: TRBJ2-7
cdr3_aa: CASSYVQGHEQYF
cdr3_nt: TGTGCCAGCAGTTACGTGCAGGGTCACGAGCAGTACTTC

cdr3_length: 13
d_call: .
clone_size: .
v_call: TRBV5-1
j_call: TRBJ1-6
cdr3_aa: CASSPEPYSPLHF
cdr3_nt: TGCGCCAGCAGCCCTGAACCTTATTCACCCCTCCACTTT

cdr3_length: 17
d_call: .
clone_size: .
v_call: TRBV6-2/TRBV6-3
j_call: TRBJ2-2
cdr3_aa: CASSYFRGRPTAGELFF
cdr3_nt: TGTGCCAGCAGTTATTTTCGGGGCCGACCTACGGCCGGGGAGCTGTTTTTT

cdr3_length: 14
d_call: TRBD2
clone_size: .
v_call: TRBV25-1
j_call: TRBJ2-5
cdr3_aa: CASSESAGAETQYF
cdr3_nt: TGTGCCAGCAGTGAATCGGCGGGAGCAGAGACCCAGTACTTC

cdr3_length: 15
d_call: TRBD2
clone_size: .
v_call: TRBV11-2
j_call: TRBJ2-1
cdr3_aa: CASSSLAGVGYEQFF
cdr3_nt: TGTGCCAGCAGTAGTCTAGCGGGAGTAGGGTATGAGCAGTTCTTC

cdr3_length: 15
d_call: TRBD1
clone_size: .
v_call: TRBV7-3
j_call: TRBJ1-1
cdr3_aa: CASSGPGQGRAEAFF
cdr3_nt: TGTGCCAGCAGCGGTCCGGGACAGGGTAGGGCTGAAGCTTTCTTT

cdr3_length: 13
d_call: .
clone_size: .
v_call: TRBV19
j_call: TRBJ2-3
cdr3_aa: CASSLIRTDTQYF
cdr3_nt: TGTGCCAGTAGCCTCATCCGCACAGATACGCAGTATTTT

cdr3_length: 16
d_call: .
clone_size: few
v_call: TRBV11-3
j_call: TRBJ1-4
cdr3_aa: CASSGGSVPTNEKLFF
cdr3_nt: TGTGCCAGCAGCGGGGGTTCAGTCCCAACTAATGAAAAACTGTTTTTT

cdr3_length: 15
d_call: TRBD1
clone_size: few
v_call: TRBV19
j_call: TRBJ2-7
cdr3_aa: CASSIPNRGTDEQYF
cdr3_nt: TGTGCCAGTAGTATTCCAAACAGGGGGACTGACGAGCAGTACTTC

cdr3_length: 17
d_call: TRBD2
clone_size: .
v_call: TRBV7-2
j_call: TRBJ2-7
cdr3_aa: CASSLGLGAGGIREQYF
cdr3_nt: TGTGCCAGCAGCTTAGGGTTGGGAGCGGGAGGGATACGCGAGCAGTACTTC